The 10 T cell receptor beta chains reported below all come from one sample, sequenced in a study of shared clonotypes between healthy human individuals. Measured with immunoSEQ multiplex PCR; TCRdb has only the in-frame clones, and not every one. The data contain approximately 2.5 million clones, approximately 94% of them singletons. The sample taken for sequencing was naive CD4+ T cells sorted from blood. Described subset: CD45RA+ positively selected. These receptors originate from a man younger than 30 in good health.

In its sample, this clone was seen once. Other DNA sequences of this sample code for an identical CDR3. This chain joins TRBV6-5 and TRBJ2-3; D not certain. Looked up from germline, CDR1 is MNHEY and CDR2 is SVGAGI. V was clipped by 5 bases and J by 6 bases, with 6 bases between them. This CDR3 spans 11 amino acids. CDR3 loop: CASSSADTQYF. CDR3 nucleotides: TGTGCCAGCAGTAGCGCGGATACGCAGTATTTT.

The V call is TRBV6-6, the J call TRBJ2-5, with 7 bases fitting TRBD1. The germline CDR1 and CDR2 sequences are MNHNY and SVGAGI (reference sequence). This CDR3 region has 15 residues. J was trimmed by 4 bases and V by 7 bases; bases with no gene match: 12. The CDR3 is CASTLTGASVETQYF. CDR3 DNA: TGTGCCAGCACTCTAACAGGGGCCTCCGTAGAGACCCAGTACTTC.

This chain connects TRBV30 to TRBJ2-7; D may be TRBD1 (6 bases). The CDR3 is 13 amino acids. Germline V CDR1 and CDR2: GTSNPN, SVGIG (reference sequence). Trimming left V 4 bases short and J 12 bases short, with 22 bases between. The CDR3 bases are TGTGCCTGGAACGCGCAGACAGGACCGCAGAGGTACTTC. Its translation is CAWNAQTGPQRYF.

This rearrangement joins TRBV19 to TRBJ1-2; tentative D call: TRBD1 (6 bases). Germline V gene data show CDR1 as LNHDA and CDR2 as SQIVND (reference sequence). There are 12 residues in the CDR3. Trimming removed 7 bases from V and 8 bases from J, with 14 bases in between. The CDR3, as DNA: TGTGCCAGTACAGGGGCAGGCTGGGGCTACACCTTC. Translated, it gives CASTGAGWGYTF.

This chain links TRBV11-3 with TRBJ2-2; 10 nucleotides align to TRBD1. Trimming at V came to 5 bases and at J to 4 bases, leaving 4 bases not matched to a gene. Germline CDR1 reads SGHNT; CDR2 reads YENEEA. This CDR3 spans 15 amino acids. The CDR3 protein is CASSRDRGSTGELFF. CDR3 coding DNA: TGTGCCAGCAGCCGGGACAGGGGATCCACCGGGGAGCTGTTTTTT.

This sequence joins TRBV6-4 and TRBJ2-2, with 8 bases identical to TRBD1. CDR1 is MRHNA, CDR2 SNTAGT, per germline. The CDR3 totals 17 residues. Trimming took 3 bases from V and 5 from J; bases not matched to a gene: 11. CDR3 nucleotides: TGTGCCAGCAGTGAAGAAGGCAGGGGGCGGAGGACCGGGGAGCTGTTTTTT. This encodes CASSEEGRGRRTGELFF.

On this clone itself: Germline is not matched at one junction end, which may reflect a read error. The chain recombines TRBV6-7 with TRBJ2-2, with D perhaps given as TRBD1 or TRBD2 (5 bases each). Being an ORF, TRBV6-7 has a function that is uncertain. The CDR3 runs 14 residues. The CDR3 coding sequence is TGCGGCCCGCGTGGGGGAACGAACACCGGGGAGCTGTTTTTT. Protein: CGPRGGTNTGELFF.

CDR3 loop: CASRKQGAADTQYF. CDR3 nucleotides: TGTGCCAGCAGAAAACAGGGGGCGGCAGATACGCAGTATTTT. The chain links TRBV25-1 to TRBJ2-3; 9 bases map to TRBD1. From germline, CDR1 is MGHDK and CDR2 SYGVNS. The CDR3 has 14 amino acids. The V and J ends lost 6 bases and 4 bases, in that order; junction bases with no gene match: 5.

The chain recombines TRBV6-5 with TRBJ2-6; D is undetermined. V lost 6 bases, J lost 2 bases, and 8 bases lay in between. The CDR3 has 14 residues. Per germline, CDR1 MNHEY and CDR2 SVGAGI. Here the CDR3 DNA reads TGTGCCAGCAGCCGGAAGCCTGGGGCCAACGTCCTGACTTTC. Amino acid sequence: CASSRKPGANVLTF.

This rearrangement joins TRBV28 to TRBJ2-3; tentatively, D is TRBD2 (6 bases). The CDR3 is 14 amino acids. The V end was cut by 10 bases, the J end by 0 bases, with 14 bases between. Germline CDR1 and CDR2: MDHEN and SYDVKM. DNA of the CDR3: TGTGCCACCTCAGGGCGGGGTAGCACAGATACGCAGTATTTT. Its translation: CATSGRGSTDTQYF.